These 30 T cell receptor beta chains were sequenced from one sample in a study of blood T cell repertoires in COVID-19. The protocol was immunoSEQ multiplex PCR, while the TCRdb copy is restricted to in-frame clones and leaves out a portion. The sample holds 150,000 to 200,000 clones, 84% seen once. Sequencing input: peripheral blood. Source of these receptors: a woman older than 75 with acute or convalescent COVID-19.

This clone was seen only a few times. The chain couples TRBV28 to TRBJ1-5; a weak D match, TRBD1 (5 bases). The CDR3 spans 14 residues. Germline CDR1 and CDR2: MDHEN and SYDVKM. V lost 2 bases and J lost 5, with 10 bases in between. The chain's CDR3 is CASSLRQYYQPQHF. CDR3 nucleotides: TGTGCCAGCAGTTTAAGACAGTACTATCAGCCCCAGCATTTT.

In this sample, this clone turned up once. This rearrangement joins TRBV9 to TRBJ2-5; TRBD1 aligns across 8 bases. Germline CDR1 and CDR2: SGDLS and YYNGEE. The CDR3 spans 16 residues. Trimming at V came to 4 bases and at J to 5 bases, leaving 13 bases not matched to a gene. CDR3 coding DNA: TGTGCCAGCAGCCTAGGAGGCGGGACAGGTCGGGAGACCCAGTACTTC. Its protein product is CASSLGGGTGRETQYF.

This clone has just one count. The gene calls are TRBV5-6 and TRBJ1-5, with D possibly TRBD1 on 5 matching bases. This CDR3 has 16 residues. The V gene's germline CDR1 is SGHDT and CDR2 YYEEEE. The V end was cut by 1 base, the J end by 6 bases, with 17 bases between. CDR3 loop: CASSLNPGRYGQPQHF. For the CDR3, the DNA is TGTGCCAGCAGCTTGAATCCAGGGCGTTATGGTCAGCCCCAGCATTTT.

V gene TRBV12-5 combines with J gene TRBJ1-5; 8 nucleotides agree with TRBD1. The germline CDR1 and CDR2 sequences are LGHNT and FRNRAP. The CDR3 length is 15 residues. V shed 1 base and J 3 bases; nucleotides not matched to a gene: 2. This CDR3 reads CASGLGQGFNQPQHF. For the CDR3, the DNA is TGTGCTAGTGGTTTGGGACAGGGGTTCAATCAGCCCCAGCATTTT. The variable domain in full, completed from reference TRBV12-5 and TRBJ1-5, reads DARVTQTPRHKVTEMGQEVTMRCQPILGHNTVFWYRQTMMQGLELLAYFRNRAPLDDSGMPKDRFSAEMPDATLATLKIQPSEPRDSAVYFCASGLGQGFNQPQHFGDGTRLSIL.

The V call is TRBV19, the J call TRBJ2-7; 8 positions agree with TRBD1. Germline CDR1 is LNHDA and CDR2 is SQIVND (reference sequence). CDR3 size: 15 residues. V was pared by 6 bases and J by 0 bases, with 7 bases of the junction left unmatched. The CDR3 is CASSLMGQASYEQYF. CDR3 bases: TGTGCCAGTAGCCTCATGGGACAGGCCTCCTACGAGCAGTACTTC.

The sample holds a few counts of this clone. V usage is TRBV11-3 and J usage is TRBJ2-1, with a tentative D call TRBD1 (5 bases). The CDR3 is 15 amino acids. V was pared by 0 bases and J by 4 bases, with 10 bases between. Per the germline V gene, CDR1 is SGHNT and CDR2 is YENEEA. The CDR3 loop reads CASSLDQGTYNEQFF. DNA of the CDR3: TGTGCCAGCAGCTTAGATCAGGGAACTTACAATGAGCAGTTCTTC.

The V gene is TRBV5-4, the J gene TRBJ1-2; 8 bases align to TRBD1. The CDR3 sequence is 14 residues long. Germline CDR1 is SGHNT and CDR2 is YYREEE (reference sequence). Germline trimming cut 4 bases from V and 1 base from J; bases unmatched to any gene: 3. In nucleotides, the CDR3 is TGTGCCAGCAGCGGACAGGGCTTTAACTATGGCTACACCTTC. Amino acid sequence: CASSGQGFNYGYTF.

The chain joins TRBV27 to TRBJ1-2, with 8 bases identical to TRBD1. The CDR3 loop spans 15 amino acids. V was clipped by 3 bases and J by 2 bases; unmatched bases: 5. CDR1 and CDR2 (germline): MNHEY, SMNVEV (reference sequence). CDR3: CASSFRQGLNYGYTF. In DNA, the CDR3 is TGTGCCAGCAGTTTTCGACAGGGGTTGAACTATGGCTACACCTTC.

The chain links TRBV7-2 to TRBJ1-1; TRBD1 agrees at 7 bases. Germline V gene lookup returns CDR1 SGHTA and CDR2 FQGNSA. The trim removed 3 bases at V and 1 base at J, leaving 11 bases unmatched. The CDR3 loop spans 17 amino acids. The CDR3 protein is CASSLKPVRGANTEAFF. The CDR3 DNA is TGTGCCAGCAGCTTGAAGCCGGTCAGGGGGGCGAACACTGAAGCTTTCTTT.

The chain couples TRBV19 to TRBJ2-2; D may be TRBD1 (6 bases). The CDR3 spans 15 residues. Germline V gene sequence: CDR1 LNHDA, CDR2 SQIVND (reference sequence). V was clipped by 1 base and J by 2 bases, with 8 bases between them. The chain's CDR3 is CASSIGRGNTGELFF. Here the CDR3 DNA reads TGTGCCAGTAGTATAGGCAGGGGAAACACCGGGGAGCTGTTTTTT.

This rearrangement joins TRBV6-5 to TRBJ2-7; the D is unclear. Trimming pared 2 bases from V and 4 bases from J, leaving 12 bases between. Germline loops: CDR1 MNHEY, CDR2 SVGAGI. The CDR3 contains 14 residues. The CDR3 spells CASSYGVERYEQYF. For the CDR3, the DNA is TGTGCCAGCAGTTACGGAGTAGAACGATACGAGCAGTACTTC.

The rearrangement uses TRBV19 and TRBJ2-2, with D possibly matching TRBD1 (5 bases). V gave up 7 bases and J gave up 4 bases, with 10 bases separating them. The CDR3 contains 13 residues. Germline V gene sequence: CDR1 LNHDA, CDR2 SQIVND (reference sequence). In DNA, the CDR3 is TGTGCCAGTATTGAGCAGGGCACCGGGGAGCTGTTTTTT. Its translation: CASIEQGTGELFF.

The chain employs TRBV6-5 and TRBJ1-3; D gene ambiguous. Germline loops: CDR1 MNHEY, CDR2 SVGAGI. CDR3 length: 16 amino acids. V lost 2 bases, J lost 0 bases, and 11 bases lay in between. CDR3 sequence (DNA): TGTGCCAGCAGTTACCCCCTGAGGTGCTCTGGAAACACCATATATTTT. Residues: CASSYPLRCSGNTIYF.

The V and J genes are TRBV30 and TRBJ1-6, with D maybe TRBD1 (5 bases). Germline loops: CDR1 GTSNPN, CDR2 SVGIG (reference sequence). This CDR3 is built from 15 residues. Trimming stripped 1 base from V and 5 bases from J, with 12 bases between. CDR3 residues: CAWSAVGRNNSPLHF. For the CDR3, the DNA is TGTGCCTGGAGTGCCGTGGGGCGGAATAATTCACCCCTCCACTTT.

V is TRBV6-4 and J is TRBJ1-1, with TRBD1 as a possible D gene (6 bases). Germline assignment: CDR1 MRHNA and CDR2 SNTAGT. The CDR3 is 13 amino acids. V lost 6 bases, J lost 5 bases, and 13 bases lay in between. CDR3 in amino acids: CASRKTGETEAFF. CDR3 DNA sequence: TGTGCCAGCAGGAAGACAGGCGAAACTGAAGCTTTCTTT.

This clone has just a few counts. The CDR3: CASSLDGRDTGELFF. For the CDR3, the DNA is TGCGCCAGCAGCTTGGACGGGAGGGACACCGGGGAGCTGTTTTTT. The chain has TRBV5-1 and TRBJ2-2; 8 bases align to TRBD2. The germline gives CDR1 SGHRS, CDR2 YFSETQ. This CDR3 has 15 amino acids. V lost 0 bases, J lost 3 bases, and 1 base stayed unmatched.

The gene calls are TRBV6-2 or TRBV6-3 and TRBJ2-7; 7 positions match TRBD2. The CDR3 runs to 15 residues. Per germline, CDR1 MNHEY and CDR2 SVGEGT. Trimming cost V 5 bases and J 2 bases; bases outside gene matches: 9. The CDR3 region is CASSNPRSGAYEQYF. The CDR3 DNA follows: TGTGCCAGCAGTAACCCCCGGAGCGGGGCCTACGAGCAGTACTTC.

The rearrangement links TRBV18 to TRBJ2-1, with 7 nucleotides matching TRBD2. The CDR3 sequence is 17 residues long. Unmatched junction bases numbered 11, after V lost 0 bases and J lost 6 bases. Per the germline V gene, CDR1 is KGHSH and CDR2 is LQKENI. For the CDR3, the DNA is TGTGCCAGCTCACCACCTCGGCGCGCGGGGGTCGTCAATGAGCAGTTCTTC. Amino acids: CASSPPRRAGVVNEQFF.

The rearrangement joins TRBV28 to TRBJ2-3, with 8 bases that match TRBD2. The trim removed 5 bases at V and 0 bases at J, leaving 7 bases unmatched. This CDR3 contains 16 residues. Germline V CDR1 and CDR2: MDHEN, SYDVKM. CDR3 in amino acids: CASSARLATSTDTQYF. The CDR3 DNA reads TGTGCCAGCAGTGCCAGACTAGCGACTAGCACAGATACGCAGTATTTT.

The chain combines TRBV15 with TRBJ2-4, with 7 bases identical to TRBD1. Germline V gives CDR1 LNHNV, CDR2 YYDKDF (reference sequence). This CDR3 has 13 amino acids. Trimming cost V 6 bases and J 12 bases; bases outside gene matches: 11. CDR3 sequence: CATSRGRGLDQYF. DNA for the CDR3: TGTGCCACCAGTCGGGGCAGGGGGTTGGATCAGTACTTC.

DNA for the CDR3: TGTGCCAGCACGTGGGGTAGCGCGACCCAAGAGACCCAGTACTTC. As protein: CASTWGSATQETQYF. The chain employs TRBV6-5 and TRBJ2-5; D is possibly TRBD2 (5 bases). This CDR3 has 15 amino acids. V lost 7 bases and J 1 base, leaving 16 bases between the germline ends. Per the germline V gene, CDR1 is MNHEY and CDR2 is SVGAGI.

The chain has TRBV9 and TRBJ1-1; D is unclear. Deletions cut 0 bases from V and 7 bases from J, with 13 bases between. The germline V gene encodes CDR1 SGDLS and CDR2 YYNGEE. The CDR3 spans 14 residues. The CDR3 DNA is TGTGCCAGCAGCGTAGAAGGAGGACTGAGTGAAGCTTTCTTT. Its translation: CASSVEGGLSEAFF.

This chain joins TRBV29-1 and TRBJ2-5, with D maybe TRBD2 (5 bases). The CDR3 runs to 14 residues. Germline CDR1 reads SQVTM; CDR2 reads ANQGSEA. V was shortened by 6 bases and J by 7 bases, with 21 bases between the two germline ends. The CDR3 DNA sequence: TGCAGCGTCGGAGCTACAGCGGTTCGAGGGACCCAGTACTTC. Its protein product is CSVGATAVRGTQYF.

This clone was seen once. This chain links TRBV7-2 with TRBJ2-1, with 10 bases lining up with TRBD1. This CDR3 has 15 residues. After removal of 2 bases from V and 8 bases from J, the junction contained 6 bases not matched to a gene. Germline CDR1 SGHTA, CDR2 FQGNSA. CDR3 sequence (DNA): TGTGCCAGCAGCTTAACGGGACAGGGGTGGGATGAGCAGTTCTTC. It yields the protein CASSLTGQGWDEQFF. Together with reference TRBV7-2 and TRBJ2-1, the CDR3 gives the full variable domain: GAGVSQSPSNKVTEKGKDVELRCDPISGHTALYWYRQSLGQGLEFLIYFQGNSAPDKSGLPSDRFSAERTGGSVSTLTIQRTQQEDSAVYLCASSLTGQGWDEQFFGPGTRLTVL.

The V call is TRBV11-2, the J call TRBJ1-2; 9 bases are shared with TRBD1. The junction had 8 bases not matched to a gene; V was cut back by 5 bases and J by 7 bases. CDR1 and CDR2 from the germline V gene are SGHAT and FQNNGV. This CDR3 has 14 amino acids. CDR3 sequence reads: CASSLTGGKFGYTF. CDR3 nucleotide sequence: TGTGCCAGCAGCCTGACAGGGGGAAAGTTTGGCTACACCTTC.

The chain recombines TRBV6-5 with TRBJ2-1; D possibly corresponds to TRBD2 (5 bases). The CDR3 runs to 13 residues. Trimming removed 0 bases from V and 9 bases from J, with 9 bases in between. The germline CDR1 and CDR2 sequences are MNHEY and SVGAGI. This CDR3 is CASSYSRGSEQFF. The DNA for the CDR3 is TGTGCCAGCAGTTACTCGCGAGGGTCTGAGCAGTTCTTC.

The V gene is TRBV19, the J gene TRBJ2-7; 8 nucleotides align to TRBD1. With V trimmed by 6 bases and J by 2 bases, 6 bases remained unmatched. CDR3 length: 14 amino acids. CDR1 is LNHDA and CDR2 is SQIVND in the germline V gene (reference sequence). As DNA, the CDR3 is TGTGCCAGTAGACGAGGACAGGGACCCTACGAGCAGTACTTC. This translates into CASRRGQGPYEQYF.

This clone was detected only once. The CDR3 sequence is CASSPPKLAGTGELFF. The CDR3 DNA is TGTGCCAGCAGCCCTCCCAAGCTAGCGGGGACCGGGGAGCTGTTTTTT. This chain links TRBV3-1 (or the pseudogene TRBV3-2) with TRBJ2-2, with TRBD2 matching over 9 bases. This CDR3 is built from 16 residues. J lost 5 bases, V lost 4 bases, and 8 bases had no gene match. The germline gives CDR1 LGHDT, CDR2 YNNKEL (reference sequence).

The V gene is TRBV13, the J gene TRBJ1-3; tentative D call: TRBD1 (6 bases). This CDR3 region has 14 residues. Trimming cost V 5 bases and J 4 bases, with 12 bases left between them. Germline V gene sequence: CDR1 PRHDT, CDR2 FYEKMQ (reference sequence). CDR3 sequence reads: CASSPTGTGNTIYF. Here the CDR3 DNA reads TGTGCCAGCAGCCCTACAGGGACGGGAAACACCATATATTTT.

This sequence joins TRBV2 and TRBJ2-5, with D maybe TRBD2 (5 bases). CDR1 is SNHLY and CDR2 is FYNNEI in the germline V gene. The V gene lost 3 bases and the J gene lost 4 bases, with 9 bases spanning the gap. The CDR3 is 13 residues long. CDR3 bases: TGTGCCAGCAGTGATCTCGGGGTAGAGACCCAGTACTTC. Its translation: CASSDLGVETQYF.